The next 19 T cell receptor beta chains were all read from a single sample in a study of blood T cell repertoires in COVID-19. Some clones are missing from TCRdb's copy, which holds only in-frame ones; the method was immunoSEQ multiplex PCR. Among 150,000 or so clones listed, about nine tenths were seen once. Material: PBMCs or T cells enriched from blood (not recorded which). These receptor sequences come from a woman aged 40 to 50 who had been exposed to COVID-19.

As DNA, the CDR3 is TGCGCCAGCAGCCAAGGGACTAGCGGCAACTACAATGAGCAGTTCTTC. Translated: CASSQGTSGNYNEQFF. This sequence joins TRBV4-1 and TRBJ2-1, with 10 bases matching TRBD2. V shed 1 base, J shed 3 bases, and the junction held 3 bases outside the gene matches. CDR1 is MGHRA and CDR2 is YSYEKL in the germline V gene. This CDR3 is built from 16 residues.

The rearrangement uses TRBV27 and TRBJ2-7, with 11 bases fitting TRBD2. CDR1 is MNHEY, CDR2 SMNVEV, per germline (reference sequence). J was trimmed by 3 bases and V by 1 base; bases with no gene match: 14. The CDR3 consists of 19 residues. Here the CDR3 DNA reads TGTGCCAGCAGTTTATTACCCGGGACTAGCGGCTTGTCGTTCTACGAGCAGTACTTC. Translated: CASSLLPGTSGLSFYEQYF.

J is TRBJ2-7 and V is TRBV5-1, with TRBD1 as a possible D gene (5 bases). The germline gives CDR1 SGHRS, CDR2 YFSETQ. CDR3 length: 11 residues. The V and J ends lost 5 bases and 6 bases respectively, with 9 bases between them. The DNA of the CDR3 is TGCGCCAGCAGGACAGATGTCGAGCAGTACTTC. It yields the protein CASRTDVEQYF.

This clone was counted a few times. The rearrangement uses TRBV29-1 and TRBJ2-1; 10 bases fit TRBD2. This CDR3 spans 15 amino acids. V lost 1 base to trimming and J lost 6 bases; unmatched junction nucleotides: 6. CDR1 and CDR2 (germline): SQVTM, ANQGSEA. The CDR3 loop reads CSVEVGPSGGNEQFF. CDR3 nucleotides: TGCAGCGTTGAAGTGGGCCCTAGCGGGGGCAATGAGCAGTTCTTC.

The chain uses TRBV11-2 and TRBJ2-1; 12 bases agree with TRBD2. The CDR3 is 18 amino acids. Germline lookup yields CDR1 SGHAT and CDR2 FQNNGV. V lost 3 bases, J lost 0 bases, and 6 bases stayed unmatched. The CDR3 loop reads CASSLRLAGASSYNEQFF. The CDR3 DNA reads TGTGCCAGCAGCTTGAGACTAGCGGGGGCGAGCTCCTACAATGAGCAGTTCTTC.

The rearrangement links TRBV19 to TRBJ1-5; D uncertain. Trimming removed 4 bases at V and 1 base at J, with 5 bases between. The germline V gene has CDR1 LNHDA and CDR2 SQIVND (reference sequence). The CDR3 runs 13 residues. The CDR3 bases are TGTGCCAGTAGTAGTAGAAGCAATCAGCCCCAGCATTTT. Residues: CASSSRSNQPQHF.

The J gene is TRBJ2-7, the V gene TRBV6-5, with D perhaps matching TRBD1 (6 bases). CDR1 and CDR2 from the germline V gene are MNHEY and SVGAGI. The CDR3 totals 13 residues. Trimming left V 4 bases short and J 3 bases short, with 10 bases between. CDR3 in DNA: TGTGCCAGCAGTTCACAGGGAAACTACGAGCAGTACTTC. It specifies CASSSQGNYEQYF.

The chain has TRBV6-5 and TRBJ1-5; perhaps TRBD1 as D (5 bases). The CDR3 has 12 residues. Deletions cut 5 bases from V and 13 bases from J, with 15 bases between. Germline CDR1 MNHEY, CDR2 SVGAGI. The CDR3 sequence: CASSQSRAEQHF. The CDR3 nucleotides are TGTGCCAGCAGTCAATCCAGGGCAGAACAGCATTTT.

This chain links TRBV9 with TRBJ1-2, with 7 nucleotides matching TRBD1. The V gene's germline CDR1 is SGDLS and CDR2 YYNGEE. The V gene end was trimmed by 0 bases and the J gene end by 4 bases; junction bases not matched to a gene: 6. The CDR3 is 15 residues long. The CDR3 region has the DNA TGTGCCAGCAGCGTAGGACAGGGCAGCGTCTATGGCTACACCTTC. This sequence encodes CASSVGQGSVYGYTF.

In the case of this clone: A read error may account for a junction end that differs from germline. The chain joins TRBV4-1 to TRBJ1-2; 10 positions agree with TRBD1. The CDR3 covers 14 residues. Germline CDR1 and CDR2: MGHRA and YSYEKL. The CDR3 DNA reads TGCGCCAGCAGCCAAGTCGAGACAGGGGGCAAATCCGACTTC. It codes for CASSQVETGGKSDF.

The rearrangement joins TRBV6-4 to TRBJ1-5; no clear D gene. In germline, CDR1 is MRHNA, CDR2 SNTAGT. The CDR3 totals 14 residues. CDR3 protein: CAANEGAHNQPQHF. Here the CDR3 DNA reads TGTGCGGCGAACGAGGGAGCACACAATCAGCCCCAGCATTTT.

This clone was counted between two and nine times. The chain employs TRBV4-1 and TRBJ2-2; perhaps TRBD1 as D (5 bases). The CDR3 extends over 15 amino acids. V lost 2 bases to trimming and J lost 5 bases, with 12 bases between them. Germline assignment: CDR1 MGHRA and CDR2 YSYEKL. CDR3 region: CASSQPDRYTGELFF. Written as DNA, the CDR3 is TGCGCCAGCAGCCAACCCGACAGATATACCGGGGAGCTGTTTTTT.

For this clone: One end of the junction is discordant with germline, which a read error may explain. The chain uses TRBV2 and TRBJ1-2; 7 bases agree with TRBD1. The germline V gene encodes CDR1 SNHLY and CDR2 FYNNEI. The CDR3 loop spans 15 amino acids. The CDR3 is CACSGDGQDHYGYTF. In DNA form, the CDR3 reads TGTGCCTGCAGTGGGGACGGACAGGACCACTATGGCTACACCTTC.

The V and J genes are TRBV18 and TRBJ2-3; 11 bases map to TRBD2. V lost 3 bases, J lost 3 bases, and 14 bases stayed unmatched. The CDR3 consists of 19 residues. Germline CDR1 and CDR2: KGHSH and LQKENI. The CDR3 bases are TGTGCCAGCTCACCCACCGGGACTAGCGGAATACTGAGGACAGATACGCAGTATTTT. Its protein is CASSPTGTSGILRTDTQYF.

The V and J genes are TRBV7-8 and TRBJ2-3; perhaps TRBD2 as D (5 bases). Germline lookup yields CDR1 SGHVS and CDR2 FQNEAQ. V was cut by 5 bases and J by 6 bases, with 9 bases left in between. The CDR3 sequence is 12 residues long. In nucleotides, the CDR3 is TGTGCCAGCAGCCCTACTAGGGATACGCAGTATTTT. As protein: CASSPTRDTQYF.

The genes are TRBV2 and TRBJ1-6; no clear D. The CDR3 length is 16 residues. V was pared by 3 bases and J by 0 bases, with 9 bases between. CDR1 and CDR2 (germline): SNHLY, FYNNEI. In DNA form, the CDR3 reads TGTGCCAGCAGTGAGGAGGCAAGCTCCTATAATTCACCCCTCCACTTT. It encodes CASSEEASSYNSPLHF.

The chain's CDR3 is CASSMPPGQGLPNTEAFF. In DNA, the CDR3 is TGTGCCAGTAGTATGCCCCCGGGACAGGGGCTACCGAACACTGAAGCTTTCTTT. This sequence joins TRBV19 and TRBJ1-1, with TRBD1 matching over 10 bases. The V gene's germline CDR1 is LNHDA and CDR2 SQIVND (reference sequence). The CDR3 length is 18 residues. V shed 3 bases and J 1 base; nucleotides not matched to a gene: 11.

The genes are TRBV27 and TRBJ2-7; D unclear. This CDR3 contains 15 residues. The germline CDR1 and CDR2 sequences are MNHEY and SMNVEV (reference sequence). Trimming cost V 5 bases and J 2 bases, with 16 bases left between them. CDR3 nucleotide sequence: TGTGCCAGCAGTCCCCCCGGTGCGTTCGCCTACGAGCAGTACTTC. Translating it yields CASSPPGAFAYEQYF.

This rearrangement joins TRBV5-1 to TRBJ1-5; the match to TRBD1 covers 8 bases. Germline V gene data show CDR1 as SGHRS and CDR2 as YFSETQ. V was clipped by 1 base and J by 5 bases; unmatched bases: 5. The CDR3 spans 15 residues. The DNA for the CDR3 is TGCGCCAGCAGCTTGACGGGACAGGTTTATCAGCCCCAGCATTTT. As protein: CASSLTGQVYQPQHF.